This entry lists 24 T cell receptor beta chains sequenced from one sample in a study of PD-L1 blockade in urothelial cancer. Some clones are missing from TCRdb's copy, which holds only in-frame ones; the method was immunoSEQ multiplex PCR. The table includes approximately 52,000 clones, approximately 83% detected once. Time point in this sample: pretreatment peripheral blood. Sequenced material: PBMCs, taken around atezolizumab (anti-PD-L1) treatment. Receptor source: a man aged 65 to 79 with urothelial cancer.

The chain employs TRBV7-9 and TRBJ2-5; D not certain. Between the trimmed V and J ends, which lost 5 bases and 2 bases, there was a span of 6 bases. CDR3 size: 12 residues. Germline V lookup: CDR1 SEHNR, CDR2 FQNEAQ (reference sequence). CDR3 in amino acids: CASSINQETQYF. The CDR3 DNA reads TGTGCCAGCAGCATAAATCAAGAGACCCAGTACTTC.

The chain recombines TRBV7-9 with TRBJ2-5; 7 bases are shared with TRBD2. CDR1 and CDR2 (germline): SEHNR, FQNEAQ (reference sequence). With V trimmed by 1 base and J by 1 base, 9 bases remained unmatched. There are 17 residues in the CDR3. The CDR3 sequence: CASSLEIGGRGQETQYF. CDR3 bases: TGTGCCAGCAGCTTAGAAATCGGCGGGAGAGGCCAAGAGACCCAGTACTTC.

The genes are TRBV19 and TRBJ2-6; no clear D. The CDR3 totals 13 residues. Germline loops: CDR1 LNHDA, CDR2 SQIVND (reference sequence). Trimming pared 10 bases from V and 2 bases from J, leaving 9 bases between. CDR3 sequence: CATMQAGANVLTF. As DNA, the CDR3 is TGTGCCACGATGCAGGCTGGGGCCAACGTCCTGACTTTC. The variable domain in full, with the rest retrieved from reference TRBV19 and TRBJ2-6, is DGGITQSPKYLFRKEGQNVTLSCEQNLNHDAMYWYRQDPGQGLRLIYYSQIVNDFQKGDIAEGYSVSREKKESFPLTVTSAQKNPTAFYLCATMQAGANVLTFGAGSRLTVL.

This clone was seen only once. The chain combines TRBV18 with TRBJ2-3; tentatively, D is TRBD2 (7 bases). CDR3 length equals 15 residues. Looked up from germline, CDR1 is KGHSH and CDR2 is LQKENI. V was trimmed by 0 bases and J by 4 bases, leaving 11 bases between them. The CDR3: CASSPPGGPADTQYF. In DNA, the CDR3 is TGTGCCAGCTCACCACCGGGGGGGCCAGCAGATACGCAGTATTTT.

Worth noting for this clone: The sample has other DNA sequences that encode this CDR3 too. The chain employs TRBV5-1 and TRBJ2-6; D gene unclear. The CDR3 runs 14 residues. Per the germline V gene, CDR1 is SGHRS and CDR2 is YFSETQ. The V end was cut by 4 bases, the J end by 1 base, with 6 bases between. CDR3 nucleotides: TGCGCCAGCAGCCCAGTGTCTGGGGCCAACGTCCTGACTTTC. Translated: CASSPVSGANVLTF.

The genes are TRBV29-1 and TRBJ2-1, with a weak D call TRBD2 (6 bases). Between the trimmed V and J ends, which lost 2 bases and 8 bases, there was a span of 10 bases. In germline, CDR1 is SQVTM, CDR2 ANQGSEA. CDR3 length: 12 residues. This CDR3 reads CSVERGGHEQFF. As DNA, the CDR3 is TGCAGCGTTGAAAGAGGAGGGCATGAGCAGTTCTTC.

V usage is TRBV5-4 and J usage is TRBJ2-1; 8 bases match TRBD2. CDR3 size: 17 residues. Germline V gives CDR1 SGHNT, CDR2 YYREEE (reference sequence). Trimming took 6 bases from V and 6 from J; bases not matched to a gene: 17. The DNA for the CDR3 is TGTGCCAGCACCGGGGGGGGTGGCGGGAGGAGTCTCAATGAGCAGTTCTTC. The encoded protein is CASTGGGGGRSLNEQFF.

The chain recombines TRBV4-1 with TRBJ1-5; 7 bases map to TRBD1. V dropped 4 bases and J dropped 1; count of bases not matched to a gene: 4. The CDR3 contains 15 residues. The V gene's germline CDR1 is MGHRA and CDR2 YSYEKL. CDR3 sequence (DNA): TGCGCCAGCAGCCTCCAACAGGGGAGCAATCAGCCCCAGCATTTT. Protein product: CASSLQQGSNQPQHF.

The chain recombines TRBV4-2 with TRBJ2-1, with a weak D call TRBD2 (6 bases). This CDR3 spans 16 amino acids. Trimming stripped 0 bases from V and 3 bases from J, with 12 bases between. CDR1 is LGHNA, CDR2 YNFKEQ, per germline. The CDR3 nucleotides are TGTGCCAGCAGCCAAGAACCGGGAGTTGTCTACAATGAGCAGTTCTTC. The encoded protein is CASSQEPGVVYNEQFF.

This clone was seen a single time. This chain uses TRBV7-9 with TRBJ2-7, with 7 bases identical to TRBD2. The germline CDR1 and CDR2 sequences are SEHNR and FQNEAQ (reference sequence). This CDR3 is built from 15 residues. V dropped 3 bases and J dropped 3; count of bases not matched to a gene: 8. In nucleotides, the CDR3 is TGTGCCAGCAGCTTGATGGGGACTATCCACTACGAGCAGTACTTC. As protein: CASSLMGTIHYEQYF.

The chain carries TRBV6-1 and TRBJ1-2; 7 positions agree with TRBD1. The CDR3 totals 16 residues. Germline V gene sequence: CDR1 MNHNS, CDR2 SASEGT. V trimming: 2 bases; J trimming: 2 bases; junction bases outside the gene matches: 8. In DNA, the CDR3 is TGTGCCAGCAGTGAAACAGGGACAGTCAAGAACTATGGCTACACCTTC. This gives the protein CASSETGTVKNYGYTF.

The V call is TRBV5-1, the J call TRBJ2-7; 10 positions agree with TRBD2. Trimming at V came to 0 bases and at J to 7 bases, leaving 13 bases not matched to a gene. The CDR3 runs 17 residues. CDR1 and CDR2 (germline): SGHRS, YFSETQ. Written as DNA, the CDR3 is TGCGCCAGCAGCTTGGGGGGAATGTCTAGCGGGGGACCAGAGCAGTACTTC. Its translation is CASSLGGMSSGGPEQYF.

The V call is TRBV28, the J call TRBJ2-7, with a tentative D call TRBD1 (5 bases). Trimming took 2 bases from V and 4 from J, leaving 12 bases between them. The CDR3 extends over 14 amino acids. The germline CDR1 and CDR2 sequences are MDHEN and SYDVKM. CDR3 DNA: TGTGCCAGCAGTTTAAGGGGTTACTCTTACGAGCAGTACTTC. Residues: CASSLRGYSYEQYF.

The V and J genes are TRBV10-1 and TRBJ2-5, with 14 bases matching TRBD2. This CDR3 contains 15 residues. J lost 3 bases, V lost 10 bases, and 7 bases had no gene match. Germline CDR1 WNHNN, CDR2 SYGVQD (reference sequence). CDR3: CATSRGLAGEETQYF. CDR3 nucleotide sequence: TGCGCCACCTCCCGGGGACTAGCGGGAGAAGAGACCCAGTACTTC.

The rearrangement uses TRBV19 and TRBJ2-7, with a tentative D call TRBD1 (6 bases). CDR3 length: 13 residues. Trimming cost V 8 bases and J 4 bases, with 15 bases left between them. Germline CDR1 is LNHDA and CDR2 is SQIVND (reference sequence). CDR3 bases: TGTGCCAGTCGTACAGGGATAGGGTACGAGCAGTACTTC. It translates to CASRTGIGYEQYF. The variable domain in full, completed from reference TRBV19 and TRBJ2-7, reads DGGITQSPKYLFRKEGQNVTLSCEQNLNHDAMYWYRQDPGQGLRLIYYSQIVNDFQKGDIAEGYSVSREKKESFPLTVTSAQKNPTAFYLCASRTGIGYEQYFGPGTRLTVT.

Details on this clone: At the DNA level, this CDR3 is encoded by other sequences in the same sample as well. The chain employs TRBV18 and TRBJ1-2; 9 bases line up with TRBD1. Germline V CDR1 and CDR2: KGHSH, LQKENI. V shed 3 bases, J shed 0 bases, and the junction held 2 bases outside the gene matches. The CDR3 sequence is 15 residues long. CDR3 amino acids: CASSPGQGPNYGYTF. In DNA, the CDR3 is TGTGCCAGCTCACCGGGACAGGGACCTAACTATGGCTACACCTTC.

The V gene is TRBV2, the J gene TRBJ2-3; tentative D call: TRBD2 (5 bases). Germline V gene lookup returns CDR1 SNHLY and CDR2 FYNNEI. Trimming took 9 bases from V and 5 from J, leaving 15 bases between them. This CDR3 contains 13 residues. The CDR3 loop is CASRAGIGDTQYF. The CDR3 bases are TGTGCCAGTAGGGCGGGCATTGGAGATACGCAGTATTTT.

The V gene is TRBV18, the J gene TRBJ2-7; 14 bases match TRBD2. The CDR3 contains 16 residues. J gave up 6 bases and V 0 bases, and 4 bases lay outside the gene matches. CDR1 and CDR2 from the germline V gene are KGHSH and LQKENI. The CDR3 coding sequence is TGTGCCAGCTCACCACCGTCGACTAGCGGGAGGGCCGAGCAGTACTTC. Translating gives CASSPPSTSGRAEQYF.

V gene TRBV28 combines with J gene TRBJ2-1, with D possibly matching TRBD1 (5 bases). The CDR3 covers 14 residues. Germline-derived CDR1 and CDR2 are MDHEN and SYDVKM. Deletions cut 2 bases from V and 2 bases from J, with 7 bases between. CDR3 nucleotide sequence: TGTGCCAGCAGTTTAAGGGGTCCCTACAATGAGCAGTTCTTC. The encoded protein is CASSLRGPYNEQFF.

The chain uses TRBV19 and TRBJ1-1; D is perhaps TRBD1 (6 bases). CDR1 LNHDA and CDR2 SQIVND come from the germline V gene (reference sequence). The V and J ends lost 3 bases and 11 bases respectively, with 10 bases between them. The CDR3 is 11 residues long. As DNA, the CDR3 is TGTGCCAGTAGTATGGGCAGGGGTGCTTTCTTT. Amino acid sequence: CASSMGRGAFF.

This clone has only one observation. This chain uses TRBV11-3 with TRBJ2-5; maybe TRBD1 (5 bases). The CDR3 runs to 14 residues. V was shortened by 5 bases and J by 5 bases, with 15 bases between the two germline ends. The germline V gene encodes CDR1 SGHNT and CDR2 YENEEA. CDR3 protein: CASSHKDKAETQYF. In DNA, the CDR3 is TGTGCCAGCAGCCACAAGGACAAAGCGGAGACCCAGTACTTC.

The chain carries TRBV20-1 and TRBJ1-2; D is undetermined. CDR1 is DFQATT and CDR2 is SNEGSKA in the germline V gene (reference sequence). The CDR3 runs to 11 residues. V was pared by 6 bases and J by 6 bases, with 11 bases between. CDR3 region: CSATRQDGYTF. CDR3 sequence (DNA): TGCAGTGCCACTCGGCAGGATGGCTACACCTTC.

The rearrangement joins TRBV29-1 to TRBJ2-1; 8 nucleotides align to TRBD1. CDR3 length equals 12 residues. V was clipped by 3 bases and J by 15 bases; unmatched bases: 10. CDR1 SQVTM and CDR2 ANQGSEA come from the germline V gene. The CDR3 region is CSVEETGAPRFF. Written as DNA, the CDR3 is TGCAGCGTTGAGGAGACAGGGGCCCCCAGGTTCTTC.

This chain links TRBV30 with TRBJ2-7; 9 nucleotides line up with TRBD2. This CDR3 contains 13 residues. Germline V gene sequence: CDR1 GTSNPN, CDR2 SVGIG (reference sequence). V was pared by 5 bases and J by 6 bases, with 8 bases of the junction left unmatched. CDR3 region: CAWGGRAPGEQYF. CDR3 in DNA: TGTGCCTGGGGCGGGAGGGCCCCCGGCGAGCAGTACTTC.